These T cell receptor beta chains were read from a single sample in a study of PD-1 blockade in mismatch repair-deficient tumors. TCRdb's table, derived via immunoSEQ multiplex PCR, lists solely in-frame clones and lacks some. This sample carries 100,000 to 150,000 clones, roughly 86% of them seen once, and the ten largest clones take about 12%. The sample consisted of peripheral blood, taken 72 weeks after starting pembrolizumab. The receptors stem from an adult with mismatch repair-deficient cancer. CDR3s include the opening cysteine and the closing phenylalanine or tryptophan. A D gene is named only where the DNA matches it firmly. Clone size is not always given. Where it is, it says once, few, many or a class for expanded clones.

D gene: -
J gene: TRBJ2-3
clone size: -
V gene: TRBV5-1
CDR3 protein: CASSLAGRGGITDTQYF
CDR3 DNA: TGCGCCAGCAGCTTGGCCGGGAGAGGGGGGATCACAGATACGCAGTATTTT

D gene: TRBD1
J gene: TRBJ2-7
clone size: few
V gene: TRBV30
CDR3 protein: CAWSGTGGRRQYF
CDR3 DNA: TGTGCCTGGAGTGGGACAGGGGGCAGGAGGCAGTACTTC

D gene: -
J gene: TRBJ2-7
clone size: many
V gene: TRBV6-1
CDR3 protein: CASSEADSSYEQYF
CDR3 DNA: TGTGCCAGCAGTGAAGCGGACAGCTCCTACGAGCAGTACTTC

D gene: -
J gene: TRBJ2-1
clone size: -
V gene: TRBV19
CDR3 protein: CASSPSSWGGNNEQFF
CDR3 DNA: TGTGCCAGTAGTCCCTCGTCTTGGGGCGGGAACAATGAGCAGTTCTTC

D gene: -
J gene: TRBJ2-7
clone size: -
V gene: TRBV19
CDR3 protein: CASSETPAYEQYF
CDR3 DNA: TGTGCCAGTAGCGAAACACCCGCCTACGAGCAGTACTTC

D gene: TRBD2
J gene: TRBJ2-7
clone size: -
V gene: TRBV4-1
CDR3 protein: CASSPDWTSAESYEQYF
CDR3 DNA: TGCGCCAGCAGCCCCGACTGGACTAGCGCAGAATCCTACGAGCAGTACTTC

D gene: TRBD2
J gene: TRBJ2-1
clone size: -
V gene: TRBV5-1
CDR3 protein: CASSLAQPGLAGVEQFF
CDR3 DNA: TGCGCCAGCAGCTTGGCGCAGCCGGGACTAGCGGGCGTTGAGCAGTTCTTC

D gene: -
J gene: TRBJ2-7
clone size: -
V gene: TRBV28
CDR3 protein: CASSLFQTFYEQYF
CDR3 DNA: TGTGCCAGCAGTTTATTCCAAACCTTCTACGAGCAGTACTTC

D gene: -
J gene: TRBJ1-2
clone size: few
V gene: TRBV5-6
CDR3 protein: CASSSGAGFLFYYGYTF
CDR3 DNA: TGTGCCAGCAGCTCGGGGGCAGGATTCCTGTTTTACTATGGCTACACCTTC

D gene: TRBD1
J gene: TRBJ2-7
clone size: -
V gene: TRBV15
CDR3 protein: CGDRDRIYEQYF
CDR3 DNA: TGTGGGGACAGGGATCGGATCTACGAGCAGTACTTC

D gene: -
J gene: TRBJ2-1
clone size: once
V gene: TRBV7-7
CDR3 protein: CASSYGHANEQFF
CDR3 DNA: TGTGCTAGCAGCTACGGACATGCCAATGAGCAGTTCTTC

D gene: TRBD2
J gene: TRBJ2-5
clone size: -
V gene: TRBV30
CDR3 protein: CAWGISGRAYF
CDR3 DNA: TGTGCCTGGGGCATTAGCGGGAGGGCGTACTTC

D gene: -
J gene: TRBJ1-4
clone size: -
V gene: TRBV5-1
CDR3 protein: CASSLEAGNEKLFF
CDR3 DNA: TGCGCCAGCAGCTTGGAGGCGGGTAATGAAAAACTGTTTTTT

D gene: -
J gene: TRBJ2-7
clone size: -
V gene: TRBV6-5
CDR3 protein: CASSPDRRSSYEQYF
CDR3 DNA: TGTGCCAGCAGTCCAGACAGGCGCAGCTCCTACGAGCAGTACTTC

D gene: TRBD2
J gene: TRBJ2-7
clone size: -
V gene: TRBV11-2
CDR3 protein: CASSPWTSYEQYF
CDR3 DNA: TGTGCCAGCAGCCCCTGGACTAGCTACGAGCAGTACTTC

D gene: -
J gene: TRBJ2-7
clone size: -
V gene: TRBV30
CDR3 protein: CAWATGLRGEQYF
CDR3 DNA: TGTGCCTGGGCTACCGGACTACGCGGGGAGCAGTACTTC

D gene: -
J gene: TRBJ2-1
clone size: -
V gene: TRBV6-6
CDR3 protein: CASSYYRGGNEQFF
CDR3 DNA: TGTGCCAGCAGTTACTACAGGGGAGGCAATGAGCAGTTCTTC

D gene: TRBD1
J gene: TRBJ1-1
clone size: few
V gene: TRBV10-3
CDR3 protein: CAISESGQGRDTEAFF
CDR3 DNA: TGTGCCATCAGTGAGTCGGGACAGGGGAGGGACACTGAAGCTTTCTTT

D gene: TRBD1
J gene: TRBJ2-7
clone size: -
V gene: TRBV25-1
CDR3 protein: CASRPTGGSYEQYF
CDR3 DNA: TGTGCCAGCCGTCCGACAGGGGGCTCCTACGAGCAGTACTTC

D gene: -
J gene: TRBJ2-7
clone size: -
V gene: TRBV19
CDR3 protein: CASSPGHYYEQYF
CDR3 DNA: TGTGCCAGTAGTCCCGGACACTACTACGAGCAGTACTTC

D gene: -
J gene: TRBJ2-7
clone size: -
V gene: TRBV11-2
CDR3 protein: CASSLDGRGYEQYF
CDR3 DNA: TGTGCCAGCAGCTTAGACGGCAGGGGCTACGAGCAGTACTTC

D gene: -
J gene: TRBJ1-2
clone size: -
V gene: TRBV30
CDR3 protein: CAAPGKGGGYTF
CDR3 DNA: TGTGCCGCCCCAGGTAAGGGTGGCGGCTACACCTTC

D gene: -
J gene: TRBJ2-7
clone size: -
V gene: TRBV5-5
CDR3 protein: CASSSNSYEQYF
CDR3 DNA: TGTGCCAGCAGCTCGAATTCCTACGAGCAGTACTTC

D gene: -
J gene: TRBJ2-1
clone size: -
V gene: TRBV6-5
CDR3 protein: CASSWGKGYNEQFF
CDR3 DNA: TGTGCCAGCAGCTGGGGTAAGGGTTACAATGAGCAGTTCTTC

D gene: -
J gene: TRBJ2-7
clone size: -
V gene: TRBV18
CDR3 protein: CASSPPAVGFSYEQYF
CDR3 DNA: TGTGCCAGCTCACCACCGGCCGTAGGTTTCTCCTACGAGCAGTACTTC

D gene: -
J gene: TRBJ2-7
clone size: -
V gene: TRBV29-1
CDR3 protein: CSVARGATYEQYF
CDR3 DNA: TGCAGCGTTGCAAGGGGGGCCACCTACGAGCAGTACTTC

D gene: -
J gene: TRBJ1-4
clone size: -
V gene: TRBV13
CDR3 protein: CASSLRVLQGEKLFF
CDR3 DNA: TGTGCCAGCAGCCTCAGAGTCCTTCAGGGTGAAAAACTGTTTTTT

D gene: -
J gene: TRBJ2-1
clone size: -
V gene: TRBV11-2
CDR3 protein: CASSTPRRGGNEQFF
CDR3 DNA: TGTGCCAGCAGCACACCTAGAAGGGGGGGCAATGAGCAGTTCTTC

D gene: -
J gene: TRBJ1-1
clone size: -
V gene: TRBV14
CDR3 protein: CASSPLWGSDYTEAFF
CDR3 DNA: TGTGCCAGCAGCCCTCTCTGGGGGTCCGATTACACTGAAGCTTTCTTT

D gene: -
J gene: TRBJ2-2
clone size: -
V gene: TRBV27
CDR3 protein: CASSPRLGGLWELFF
CDR3 DNA: TGTGCCAGCAGTCCTCGGTTGGGGGGCTTGTGGGAGCTGTTTTTT

D gene: -
J gene: TRBJ2-1
clone size: -
V gene: TRBV15
CDR3 protein: CATSRTGSYNEQFF
CDR3 DNA: TGTGCCACCAGCAGGACTGGCTCCTACAATGAGCAGTTCTTC

D gene: -
J gene: TRBJ2-6
clone size: -
V gene: TRBV2
CDR3 protein: CASKRVPGANVLTF
CDR3 DNA: TGTGCCAGCAAGAGGGTACCTGGGGCCAACGTCCTGACTTTC

D gene: -
J gene: TRBJ2-3
clone size: -
V gene: TRBV7-9
CDR3 protein: CASSSPDTQYF
CDR3 DNA: TGTGCCAGCAGCTCCCCCGATACGCAGTATTTT

D gene: TRBD2
J gene: TRBJ2-5
clone size: -
V gene: TRBV7-9
CDR3 protein: CASSTGQRAGEETQYF
CDR3 DNA: TGTGCCAGCAGCACGGGACAAAGAGCGGGAGAAGAGACCCAGTACTTC

D gene: -
J gene: TRBJ1-1
clone size: -
V gene: TRBV5-1
CDR3 protein: CASSSRVGITEAFF
CDR3 DNA: TGCGCCAGCAGCTCCAGGGTCGGAATCACTGAAGCTTTCTTT

D gene: TRBD1
J gene: TRBJ1-2
clone size: -
V gene: TRBV28
CDR3 protein: CASSLGGQINYGYTF
CDR3 DNA: TGTGCCAGCAGTTTGGGGGGACAGATAAACTATGGCTACACCTTC

D gene: TRBD2
J gene: TRBJ2-5
clone size: -
V gene: TRBV27
CDR3 protein: CASSKKRLAGGVIQETQYF
CDR3 DNA: TGTGCCAGCAGTAAAAAGAGACTAGCGGGAGGGGTGATTCAAGAGACCCAGTACTTC

D gene: TRBD2
J gene: TRBJ2-7
clone size: -
V gene: TRBV2
CDR3 protein: CASTATSGAGEQYF
CDR3 DNA: TGTGCCAGCACCGCGACTAGCGGGGCGGGCGAGCAGTACTTC

D gene: TRBD1
J gene: TRBJ1-2
clone size: -
V gene: TRBV6-5
CDR3 protein: CASSVSGTDGYTF
CDR3 DNA: TGTGCCAGCAGTGTTTCCGGGACAGACGGCTACACCTTC

D gene: -
J gene: TRBJ1-2
clone size: -
V gene: TRBV27
CDR3 protein: CASSLGGHDGYTF
CDR3 DNA: TGTGCCAGCAGTTTAGGGGGGCACGATGGCTACACCTTC

D gene: TRBD1
J gene: TRBJ2-7
clone size: -
V gene: TRBV18
CDR3 protein: CASSPTGTGEYEQYF
CDR3 DNA: TGTGCCAGCTCGCCGACCGGGACAGGGGAGTACGAGCAGTACTTC

D gene: -
J gene: TRBJ2-7
clone size: few
V gene: TRBV6-5
CDR3 protein: CASSYRATLYEQYF
CDR3 DNA: TGTGCCAGCAGTTACCGGGCAACGCTCTACGAGCAGTACTTC

D gene: -
J gene: TRBJ1-2
clone size: -
V gene: TRBV6-5
CDR3 protein: CASSEVGANYGYTF
CDR3 DNA: TGTGCCAGCAGTGAAGTCGGGGCGAACTATGGCTACACCTTC

D gene: -
J gene: TRBJ1-2
clone size: -
V gene: TRBV7-9
CDR3 protein: CASSLAASRESYTF
CDR3 DNA: TGTGCCAGCAGCTTAGCAGCCTCCAGGGAAAGCTACACCTTC

D gene: -
J gene: TRBJ2-5
clone size: -
V gene: TRBV30
CDR3 protein: CAWSVNSRETQYF
CDR3 DNA: TGTGCCTGGAGTGTGAACTCTCGGGAGACCCAGTACTTC

D gene: -
J gene: TRBJ2-4
clone size: -
V gene: TRBV6-6
CDR3 protein: CASSTLKNIQYF
CDR3 DNA: TGTGCCAGCAGTACGCTAAAAAACATTCAGTACTTC

D gene: -
J gene: TRBJ2-7
clone size: -
V gene: TRBV11-2
CDR3 protein: CASSPRDGDYEQYF
CDR3 DNA: TGTGCCAGCAGCCCCCGGGACGGTGACTACGAGCAGTACTTC

D gene: -
J gene: TRBJ2-7
clone size: -
V gene: TRBV11-2
CDR3 protein: CASSYGSGDEQYF
CDR3 DNA: TGTGCCAGTTCCTATGGGTCAGGGGACGAGCAGTACTTC

D gene: TRBD1
J gene: TRBJ2-3
clone size: -
V gene: TRBV5-1
CDR3 protein: CASSLSGGARSSDTQYF
CDR3 DNA: TGCGCCAGCAGCCTATCAGGGGGAGCGCGATCATCAGATACGCAGTATTTT

D gene: -
J gene: TRBJ2-3
clone size: -
V gene: TRBV7-3
CDR3 protein: CASSSRGNTDTQYF
CDR3 DNA: TGTGCCAGCAGCTCCAGGGGTAACACAGATACGCAGTATTTT

D gene: -
J gene: TRBJ1-5
clone size: -
V gene: TRBV2
CDR3 protein: CASSDLADSNQPQHF
CDR3 DNA: TGTGCCAGCAGTGATTTGGCAGATAGCAATCAGCCCCAGCATTTT

D gene: -
J gene: TRBJ1-1
clone size: -
V gene: TRBV29-1
CDR3 protein: CSVHYGDTEAFF
CDR3 DNA: TGCAGCGTCCACTACGGGGACACTGAAGCTTTCTTT

D gene: -
J gene: TRBJ2-7
clone size: -
V gene: TRBV12-5
CDR3 protein: CASGLGGTGSSYEQYF
CDR3 DNA: TGTGCTAGTGGTTTGGGGGGGACGGGAAGCTCCTACGAGCAGTACTTC

D gene: TRBD2
J gene: TRBJ2-1
clone size: -
V gene: TRBV5-4
CDR3 protein: CASSSRTSENNEQFF
CDR3 DNA: TGTGCCAGCAGCTCTCGGACTAGCGAAAACAATGAGCAGTTCTTC

D gene: -
J gene: TRBJ2-6
clone size: -
V gene: TRBV7-9
CDR3 protein: CASSQDGTSGANVLTF
CDR3 DNA: TGCGCCAGCAGCCAAGATGGAACATCCGGGGCCAACGTCCTGACTTTC

D gene: -
J gene: TRBJ2-7
clone size: few
V gene: TRBV9
CDR3 protein: CASSSGPGTHSYEQYF
CDR3 DNA: TGTGCCAGCAGCTCAGGGCCGGGAACACACTCCTACGAGCAGTACTTC

D gene: TRBD1
J gene: TRBJ2-7
clone size: -
V gene: TRBV19
CDR3 protein: CASRYRGEIIYEQYF
CDR3 DNA: TGTGCCAGTAGGTACAGGGGGGAAATAATTTACGAGCAGTACTTC

D gene: -
J gene: TRBJ1-2
clone size: few
V gene: TRBV7-8
CDR3 protein: CASSLGMLYGYTF
CDR3 DNA: TGTGCCAGCAGCTTAGGCATGCTCTATGGCTACACCTTC

D gene: -
J gene: TRBJ1-3
clone size: -
V gene: TRBV7-9
CDR3 protein: CASSQRQSGNTIYF
CDR3 DNA: TGTGCCAGCAGCCAGAGACAGAGTGGAAACACCATATATTTT

D gene: -
J gene: TRBJ1-4
clone size: -
V gene: TRBV6-5
CDR3 protein: CASSYSIGLANEKLFF
CDR3 DNA: TGTGCCAGCAGTTACTCGATTGGGTTGGCTAATGAAAAACTGTTTTTT